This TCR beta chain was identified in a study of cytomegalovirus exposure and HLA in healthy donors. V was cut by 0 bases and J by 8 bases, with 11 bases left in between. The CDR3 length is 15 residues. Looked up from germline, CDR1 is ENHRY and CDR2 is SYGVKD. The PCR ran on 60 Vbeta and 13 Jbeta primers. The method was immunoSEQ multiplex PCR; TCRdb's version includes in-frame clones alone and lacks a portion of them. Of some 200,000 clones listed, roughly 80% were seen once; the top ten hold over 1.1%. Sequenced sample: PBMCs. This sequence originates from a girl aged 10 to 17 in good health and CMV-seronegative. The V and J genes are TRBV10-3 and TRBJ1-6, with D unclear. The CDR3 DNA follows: TGTGCCATCAGTGAGTCGCAGGAATTTGATTCACCCCTCCACTTT. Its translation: CAISESQEFDSPLHF.